These 24 T cell receptor beta chains share one sample of origin, sequenced in a study of blood T cells in healthy people across ages. A second PCR of about 7 to 12 cycles used a sample-barcoded 5' primer and a J-beta primer mix. TCRdb analysed the 5' RACE reads with MiXCR anew, one entry per CDR3 protein. The sample has about 1.4 million distinct CDR3 sequences, roughly 64% seen once. Sequencing input: blood. All receptors come from a man aged 18 to 29 in good health.

V is TRBV13 and J is TRBJ2-5; D gene uncertain. The J call may not be correct, given that the DNA end is closer to TRBJ2-7. The CDR3 covers 13 residues. In germline, CDR1 is PRHDT, CDR2 FYEKMQ (reference sequence). The CDR3 here is CASSTNNPYEQYF. The CDR3 bases are TGTGCCAGCAGCACGAACAACCCCTACGAGCAGTACTTC.

In nucleotides, the CDR3 is TGTGCCAGCAGTTCCGAGGGCGTCGAGACCCAGTACTTC. It specifies CASSSEGVETQYF. V and J are TRBV27 and TRBJ2-5; a weak D match, TRBD2 (5 bases). This CDR3 spans 13 amino acids. Germline V gives CDR1 MNHEY, CDR2 SMNVEV (reference sequence). Trimming removed 4 bases from V and 5 bases from J, with 11 bases in between.

The rearrangement links TRBV7-8 to TRBJ2-1; 11 nucleotides match TRBD1. Germline CDR1 reads SGHVS; CDR2 reads FQNEAQ. The junction had 7 bases not matched to a gene; V was cut back by 6 bases and J by 9 bases. CDR3 length equals 14 residues. The CDR3 DNA reads as TGTGCCAGCAGTTCCGGACAGGGGGCTCTTGAGCAGTTCTTC. Translated, it gives CASSSGQGALEQFF.

The rearrangement uses TRBV20-1 and TRBJ1-2; TRBD1 matches at 7 bases. This CDR3 contains 11 residues. CDR1 is DFQATT and CDR2 is SNEGSKA in the germline V gene (reference sequence). V dropped 6 bases and J dropped 8; count of bases not matched to a gene: 6. The CDR3 DNA reads TGCAGTGCCGCCCAGGGGGAAGGCTACACCTTC. This gives the protein CSAAQGEGYTF.

The V and J genes are TRBV5-4 and TRBJ2-5, with 8 bases lining up with TRBD1. The V gene's germline CDR1 is SGHNT and CDR2 YYREEE (reference sequence). CDR3 length: 16 amino acids. Trimming removed 1 base from V and 5 bases from J; junction bases left unmatched: 10. In DNA, the CDR3 is TGTGCCAGCAGCTTGAGAACCAGGACAGGGCGGGAGACCCAGTACTTC. Amino acid sequence: CASSLRTRTGRETQYF.

The CDR3 DNA follows: TGTGCCAGCAGCTTGACAACAGGGGGCAAGGGGGCAGATACGCAGTATTTT. Encoded protein: CASSLTTGGKGADTQYF. V and J are TRBV7-8 and TRBJ2-3; 9 positions match TRBD1. The germline V gene encodes CDR1 SGHVS and CDR2 FQNEAQ. The ends lost 3 bases at V and 4 bases at J; junction bases unmatched: 11. The CDR3 runs 17 residues.

The J gene is TRBJ2-3, the V gene TRBV2; TRBD2 matches 10 bases. Trimming at V came to 8 bases and at J to 2 bases, leaving 10 bases not matched to a gene. This CDR3 is built from 16 residues. Germline CDR1 SNHLY, CDR2 FYNNEI. For the CDR3, the DNA is TGTGCCAGCGGAGACATTAGCGGGAGGCTCACAGATACGCAGTATTTT. This gives the protein CASGDISGRLTDTQYF.

The chain couples TRBV2 to TRBJ1-1; D is undetermined. The CDR3 covers 16 residues. Trimming pared 1 base from V and 0 bases from J, leaving 12 bases between. The V gene's germline CDR1 is SNHLY and CDR2 FYNNEI. The CDR3 DNA follows: TGTGCCAGCAGTGAAGGTAGGGTGCTCCTGAACACTGAAGCTTTCTTT. It specifies CASSEGRVLLNTEAFF.

This clonotype was detected a few times. V and J are TRBV7-9 and TRBJ2-7; no clear D. V lost 0 bases and J 0 bases, leaving 12 bases between the germline ends. CDR3 length: 16 residues. Looked up from germline, CDR1 is SEHNR and CDR2 is FQNEAQ (reference sequence). CDR3 protein: CASSLASGLSSYEQYF. The CDR3 coding sequence is TGTGCCAGCAGCTTAGCGAGTGGCCTTAGCTCCTACGAGCAGTACTTC.

The rearrangement joins TRBV7-6 to TRBJ2-5; D unclear. CDR3 size: 14 residues. CDR1 is SGHVS, CDR2 FNYEAQ, per germline. The V end was cut by 1 base, the J end by 11 bases, with 17 bases between. The CDR3 here is CASSLVRLGDEQYF. CDR3 sequence (DNA): TGTGCCAGCAGCTTAGTCCGTCTAGGTGATGAGCAGTACTTC.

The chain uses TRBV7-2 and TRBJ2-7, with 8 bases that match TRBD2. The CDR3 covers 15 residues. The J segment lost 3 bases and the V segment lost 5 bases, leaving 9 bases of the junction unmatched. CDR1 is SGHTA and CDR2 is FQGNSA in the germline V gene. The CDR3 region is CASSPMSGGYYEQYF. CDR3 sequence (DNA): TGTGCCAGCAGCCCCATGTCGGGAGGGTACTACGAGCAGTACTTC.

V and J are TRBV6-5 and TRBJ1-6; D perhaps matches TRBD1 (6 bases). Trimming cost V 6 bases and J 4 bases, with 13 bases left between them. The CDR3 has 15 amino acids. CDR1 and CDR2 from the germline V gene are MNHEY and SVGAGI. The CDR3 reads CASRSGTTYNSPLHF. In nucleotides, the CDR3 is TGTGCCAGCAGGTCCGGGACAACTTATAATTCACCCCTCCACTTT.

In its sample, this clonotype was seen a few times. The chain recombines TRBV25-1 with TRBJ1-2; D remains ambiguous. Germline loops: CDR1 MGHDK, CDR2 SYGVNS. Deletions cut 8 bases from V and 4 bases from J, with 11 bases between. This CDR3 contains 12 residues. The DNA for the CDR3 is TGTGCCAGCTCGGAGTATGGCTATGGCTACACCTTC. Translation: CASSEYGYGYTF.

The V call is TRBV20-1, the J call TRBJ2-2; no clear D. V shed 1 base and J shed 1 base, with 13 bases lying between them. The CDR3 contains 16 residues. Germline CDR1 is DFQATT and CDR2 is SNEGSKA (reference sequence). CDR3 protein: CSARGMRLGNTGELFF. Written as DNA, the CDR3 is TGCAGTGCTAGAGGAATGCGGCTTGGGAACACCGGGGAGCTGTTTTTT.

J is TRBJ2-7 and V is TRBV7-2; 9 nucleotides line up with TRBD2. Germline V CDR1 and CDR2: SGHTA, FQGNSA. Trimming took 4 bases from V and 4 from J; bases not matched to a gene: 11. CDR3 length: 16 residues. The CDR3 is CASSSRAGGAHYEQYF. As DNA, the CDR3 is TGTGCCAGCAGCTCCAGGGCGGGGGGGGCCCATTACGAGCAGTACTTC.

The chain employs TRBV11-2 and TRBJ2-5; 9 bases are a match to TRBD2. This CDR3 has 15 amino acids. J lost 6 bases, V lost 3 bases, and 8 bases had no gene match. Germline V CDR1 and CDR2: SGHAT, FQNNGV. CDR3 in amino acids: CASSLISGSPKTQYF. CDR3 nucleotides: TGTGCCAGCAGCTTGATTAGCGGGAGTCCTAAGACCCAGTACTTC.

V is TRBV5-1 and J is TRBJ1-1; 7 bases are a match to TRBD1. Per the germline V gene, CDR1 is SGHRS and CDR2 is YFSETQ. The CDR3 runs 15 residues. Losses at the gene ends were 2 bases for V and 6 bases for J; bases not matched to a gene: 10. The CDR3 protein is CASSLQGTVTAEAFF. Written as DNA, the CDR3 is TGCGCCAGCAGCTTACAGGGGACGGTAACAGCTGAAGCTTTCTTT.

The chain carries TRBV7-9 and TRBJ1-4, with TRBD1 identical over 8 bases. V lost 5 bases, J lost 7 bases, and 6 bases stayed unmatched. CDR3 length: 14 amino acids. Germline CDR1 SEHNR, CDR2 FQNEAQ (reference sequence). CDR3 residues: CASSLGRGREKLFF. DNA of the CDR3: TGTGCCAGCAGCCTAGGCAGGGGGCGTGAAAAACTGTTTTTT.

This clonotype was counted between two and nine times. V and J are TRBV7-9 and TRBJ1-6; D remains unclear. Between the trimmed V and J ends, which lost 8 bases and 7 bases, there was a span of 21 bases. This CDR3 has 16 residues. From germline, CDR1 is SEHNR and CDR2 FQNEAQ (reference sequence). The CDR3 loop is CASGVLSGSGNSPLHF. In DNA form, the CDR3 reads TGTGCCAGCGGAGTACTCTCCGGATCGGGGAATTCACCCCTCCACTTT. Looking up the rest from reference TRBV7-9 and TRBJ1-6 gives the full variable domain: DTGVSQNPRHKITKRGQNVTFRCDPISEHNRLYWYRQTLGQGPEFLTYFQNEAQLEKSRLLSDRFSAERPKGSFSTLEIQRTEQGDSAMYLCASGVLSGSGNSPLHFGNGTRLTVT.

The rearrangement joins TRBV12-3 or TRBV12-4 to TRBJ2-1, with 7 bases fitting TRBD1. The V segment lost 6 bases and the J segment 3 bases; nucleotides outside the gene matches: 11. The CDR3 has 16 amino acids. The chain's CDR3 is CASSPGQAQFYNEQFF. The DNA of the CDR3 is TGTGCCAGCAGCCCCGGACAGGCCCAGTTCTACAATGAGCAGTTCTTC.

V and J are TRBV20-1 and TRBJ2-1; 9 bases line up with TRBD2. Germline CDR1 DFQATT, CDR2 SNEGSKA (reference sequence). The CDR3 sequence is 11 residues long. V trimming: 5 bases; J trimming: 10 bases; junction bases outside the gene matches: 3. This CDR3 is CSAAGGREQFF. In DNA, the CDR3 is TGCAGTGCTGCGGGGGGGCGGGAGCAGTTCTTC.

This chain links TRBV5-1 with TRBJ1-1; no reliable D call. This CDR3 has 14 amino acids. Trimming left V 1 base short and J 4 bases short, with 11 bases between. Germline-derived CDR1 and CDR2 are SGHRS and YFSETQ. The CDR3 sequence: CASSLNTGITEAFF. CDR3 coding DNA: TGCGCCAGCAGCTTGAACACGGGGATCACTGAAGCTTTCTTT.

V and J are TRBV12-3 or TRBV12-4 and TRBJ2-4; D gene uncertain. With 3 bases removed from V and 13 bases from J, the gap between germline ends came to 13 bases. The CDR3 contains 12 residues. CDR3 sequence: CASSFGPGSQYF. CDR3 DNA: TGTGCCAGCAGTTTCGGCCCTGGGTCCCAGTACTTC.

This chain uses TRBV7-2 with TRBJ2-7; TRBD2 is a possible D gene (6 bases). CDR1 SGHTA and CDR2 FQGNSA come from the germline V gene. This CDR3 is 11 amino acids long. V lost 10 bases and J lost 4, with 11 bases in between. DNA of the CDR3: TGTGCCACGCGTGCGGGATACGAGCAGTACTTC. Residues: CATRAGYEQYF.